Presented here are 27 T cell receptor beta chains from one specimen sequenced in a study of CXCR3-negative and CXCR3-positive naive CD8 T cells. Notes on the study in general: TRB CDR3 hydrophobicity was greater in CXCR3-positive naive cells than in CXCR3-negative naive cells.

UMI-tagged TRB cDNA libraries were built via 5' RACE. From the 5' RACE reads, TCRdb lists one entry per CDR3 protein and no DNA. The clone table shows 60,000 to 65,000 distinct CDR3 sequences, with the ten largest holding over 4%. These receptors are not linked to any known antigen. Sequences were obtained from naive CXCR3+ CD8+ T cells from blood. Documented subset: CD45RO-CCR7+CD27+CD95- naive CD8+ T cells expressing CXCR3 (TNR3+). All receptors derive from a human donor in good health. Some clones in this sample may be carry-over from other donors' samples.

This chain joins TRBV5-4 and TRBJ2-3. CDR1 is SGHNT, CDR2 YYREEE, per germline (reference sequence). The CDR3 extends over 15 amino acids. CDR3 sequence: CASSPLITSTDTQYF. Based on the CDR3 plus reference TRBV5-4 and TRBJ2-3, the full variable domain is ETGVTQSPTHLIKTRGQQVTLRCSSQSGHNTVSWYQQALGQGPQFIFQYYREEENGRGNFPPRFSGLQFPNYSSELNVNALELDDSALYLCASSPLITSTDTQYFGPGTRLTVL.

The rearrangement joins TRBV6-2 or TRBV6-3 to TRBJ2-1; TCRdb returns TRBD1, unconfirmable since there is no DNA. This CDR3 region has 14 residues. Germline CDR1 is MNHEY and CDR2 is SVGEGT. The CDR3 protein is CASSYSTGAPEQFF.

The chain joins TRBV20-1 to TRBJ2-2. The CDR3 runs to 13 residues. Per germline, CDR1 DFQATT and CDR2 SNEGSKA (reference sequence). The CDR3 region is CSARTPNTGELFF.

The rearrangement links TRBV6-5 to TRBJ2-2. Germline V gene lookup returns CDR1 MNHEY and CDR2 SVGAGI. CDR3 size: 12 residues. CDR3 region: CASSTNTGELFF.

CDR3 in amino acids: CASSPNSDSSGETQYF. This sequence joins TRBV6-5 and TRBJ2-5; TCRdb reports TRBD1, a call that lacks DNA to check it against. The CDR3 covers 16 residues. Germline V CDR1 and CDR2: MNHEY, SVGAGI.

The rearrangement joins TRBV29-1 to TRBJ2-2; the D call from TCRdb, TRBD1, cannot be confirmed without DNA. The CDR3 runs 13 residues. Germline V gene sequence: CDR1 SQVTM, CDR2 ANQGSEA. The chain's CDR3 is CSVGTANTGELFF.

J is TRBJ2-5 and V is TRBV20-1; lacking DNA, the TRBD1 call made by TCRdb goes unchecked. This CDR3 has 14 residues. Germline V gene lookup returns CDR1 DFQATT and CDR2 SNEGSKA (reference sequence). Here the CDR3 reads CSAGGQGSDETQYF.

The V call is TRBV20-1, the J call TRBJ2-7; TCRdb names TRBD2, which stays unverified in the absence of DNA. CDR1 and CDR2 (germline): DFQATT, SNEGSKA (reference sequence). This CDR3 has 15 amino acids. The CDR3 here is CSASDTGTSVNEQYF.

The rearrangement links TRBV7-9 to TRBJ2-7. Germline-derived CDR1 and CDR2 are SEHNR and FQNEAQ (reference sequence). This CDR3 is built from 14 residues. The chain's CDR3 is CASSFTGNSYEQYF.

The chain recombines TRBV7-8 with TRBJ1-1; the D gene TCRdb calls, TRBD1, cannot be checked with no DNA. Germline V lookup: CDR1 SGHVS, CDR2 FQNEAQ. The CDR3 consists of 17 residues. The CDR3 region is CASRSDRGGVMNTEAFF.

The chain has TRBV7-9 and TRBJ2-7. CDR1 SEHNR and CDR2 FQNEAQ come from the germline V gene (reference sequence). The CDR3 consists of 13 residues. CDR3 protein: CASSLGPSGEQYF. Full variable domain (rest looked up from reference TRBV7-9 and TRBJ2-7): DTGVSQNPRHKITKRGQNVTFRCDPISEHNRLYWYRQTLGQGPEFLTYFQNEAQLEKSRLLSDRFSAERPKGSFSTLEIQRTEQGDSAMYLCASSLGPSGEQYFGPGTRLTVT.

J is TRBJ2-5 and V is TRBV3-1; TCRdb's D call, TRBD1, is unchecked because there is no DNA. Per germline, CDR1 LGHDT and CDR2 YNNKEL (reference sequence). The CDR3 runs 17 residues. Here the CDR3 reads CASRSAAAGLYQETQYF.

The chain has TRBV12-3 or TRBV12-4 and TRBJ1-3. The CDR3 length is 14 residues. The CDR3 spells CASSLDGSGNTIYF.

V usage is TRBV7-9 and J usage is TRBJ1-1. Per germline, CDR1 SEHNR and CDR2 FQNEAQ (reference sequence). The CDR3 runs 14 residues. This chain's CDR3 is CASSGGRLNTEAFF.

The chain links TRBV19 to TRBJ1-1. The CDR3 is 13 residues long. Per germline, CDR1 LNHDA and CDR2 SQIVND (reference sequence). CDR3 sequence: CASWERGNTEAFF.

The genes are TRBV7-6 and TRBJ2-5; TCRdb names TRBD1, which stays unverified in the absence of DNA. Germline loops: CDR1 SGHVS, CDR2 FNYEAQ. This CDR3 is built from 18 residues. Here the CDR3 reads CVSSPTSSGATNQETQYF. Full variable domain (outside the CDR3, taken from reference TRBV7-6 and TRBJ2-5): GAGVSQSPRYKVTKRGQDVALRCDPISGHVSLYWYRQALGQGPEFLTYFNYEAQQDKSGLPNDRFSAERPEGSISTLTIQRTEQRDSAMYRCVSSPTSSGATNQETQYFGPGTRLLVL.

CDR3 in amino acids: CSARDLGFADTQYF. This chain uses TRBV20-1 with TRBJ2-3. Per the germline V gene, CDR1 is DFQATT and CDR2 is SNEGSKA (reference sequence). This CDR3 is built from 14 residues.

The rearrangement uses TRBV7-3 and TRBJ2-3; the D gene TCRdb calls, TRBD1, cannot be checked with no DNA. Germline V gene lookup returns CDR1 SGHTA and CDR2 FQGTGA. This CDR3 comprises 15 residues. CDR3 residues: CASSLTRGAIDTQYF.

The V and J genes are TRBV29-1 and TRBJ1-1. The CDR3 covers 12 residues. CDR1 SQVTM and CDR2 ANQGSEA come from the germline V gene. The CDR3 region is CSVEEESAEAFF.

This sequence joins TRBV14 and TRBJ2-1; checking the TCRdb D call of TRBD2 is not possible without DNA. This CDR3 region has 14 residues. CDR1 SGHDN and CDR2 FVKESK come from the germline V gene. Here the CDR3 reads CASSPWEPPNEQFF.

The V call is TRBV6-2 or TRBV6-3, the J call TRBJ2-2; TCRdb reports TRBD2, a call that lacks DNA to check it against. Germline values: CDR1 MNHEY, CDR2 SVGEGT. The length of the CDR3 is 18 residues. The CDR3 loop reads CASIYAPSGGANTGELFF.

This clonotype ranks as medium-sized in terms of frequency. V and J are TRBV10-1 and TRBJ2-7; checking the TCRdb D call of TRBD2 is not possible without DNA. Germline V gene sequence: CDR1 WNHNN, CDR2 SYGVQD (reference sequence). The CDR3 consists of 13 residues. CDR3: CASKQLSPYEQYF.

V is TRBV28 and J is TRBJ2-7. CDR3 length: 14 residues. Germline lookup yields CDR1 MDHEN and CDR2 SYDVKM. The CDR3 sequence: CASSFGHSSYEQYF. The full variable domain, rest sourced from reference TRBV28 and TRBJ2-7, is DVKVTQSSRYLVKRTGEKVFLECVQDMDHENMFWYRQDPGLGLRLIYFSYDVKMKEKGDIPEGYSVSREKKERFSLILESASTNQTSMYLCASSFGHSSYEQYFGPGTRLTVT.

The chain's CDR3 is CASSLGVSTGEYNEQFF. The chain carries TRBV7-3 and TRBJ2-1; the TRBD1 assignment by TCRdb is unverifiable without DNA. Germline assignment: CDR1 SGHTA and CDR2 FQGTGA. The CDR3 length is 17 residues.

J is TRBJ2-5 and V is TRBV29-1; TCRdb's assignment of TRBD2 cannot be checked, as there is no DNA. Germline-derived CDR1 and CDR2 are SQVTM and ANQGSEA. CDR3 size: 15 residues. The CDR3 is CSVETGREAEETQYF. Filled out from reference TRBV29-1 and TRBJ2-5, the complete variable domain reads SAVISQKPSRDICQRGTSLTIQCQVDSQVTMMFWYRQQPGQSLTLIATANQGSEATYESGFVIDKFPISRPNLTFSTLTVSNMSPEDSSIYLCSVETGREAEETQYFGPGTRLLVL.

The rearrangement joins TRBV2 to TRBJ2-1; TCRdb indicates TRBD1, and absent DNA this call remains unverified. The V gene's germline CDR1 is SNHLY and CDR2 FYNNEI. The CDR3 is 16 residues long. CDR3 protein: CASSGSRGGSYNEQFF.

V gene TRBV12-3 or TRBV12-4 combines with J gene TRBJ2-7. The CDR3 is 13 amino acids. CDR3 protein: CASSLGLSYEQYF.